The entry below gives a single T cell receptor beta chain sequence along with its context. Its specificity is not known. This record comes from a study of yellow fever vaccine responses in identical twins. From the RT-PCR reads, TCRdb called clonotypes with MiXCR, one entry per CDR3 protein. Of tens of thousands of distinct CDR3 sequences in the sample, roughly 80% were seen once. Study-level points and caveats: After vaccination, twins' T cell response reportedly seemed partly convergent, partly personalized.

CDR3 length: 15 amino acids. CDR1 and CDR2 from the germline V gene are LNHDA and SQIVND (reference sequence). Losses at the gene ends were 7 bases for V and 2 bases for J; bases not matched to a gene: 5. The receptor comes from a woman between 18 and 29 years old who received the yellow fever vaccine. The chain couples TRBV19 to TRBJ2-1, with 10 bases fitting TRBD1. The starting material was T cells from blood (PBMCs), unsorted or a sorted subset (not recorded which), obtained before or after yellow fever vaccination (not recorded which). Here the CDR3 DNA reads TGTGCCAGTACCCCGGACAGGGGGGCCTACAATGAGCAGTTCTTC. This codes for CASTPDRGAYNEQFF.